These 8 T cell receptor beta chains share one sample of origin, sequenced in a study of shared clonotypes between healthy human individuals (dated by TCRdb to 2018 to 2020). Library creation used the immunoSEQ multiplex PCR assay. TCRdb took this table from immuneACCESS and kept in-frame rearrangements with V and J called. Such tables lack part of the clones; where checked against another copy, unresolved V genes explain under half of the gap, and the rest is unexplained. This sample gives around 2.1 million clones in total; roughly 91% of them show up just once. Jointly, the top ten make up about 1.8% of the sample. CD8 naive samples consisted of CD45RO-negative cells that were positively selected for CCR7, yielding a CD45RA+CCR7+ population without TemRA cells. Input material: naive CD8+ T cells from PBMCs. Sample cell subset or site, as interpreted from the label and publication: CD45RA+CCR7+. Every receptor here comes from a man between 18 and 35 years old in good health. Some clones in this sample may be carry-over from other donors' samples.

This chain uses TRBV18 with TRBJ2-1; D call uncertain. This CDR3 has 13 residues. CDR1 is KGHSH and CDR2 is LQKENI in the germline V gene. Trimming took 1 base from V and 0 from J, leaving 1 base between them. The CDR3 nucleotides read TGTGCCAGCTCACCACTCTCCTACAATGAGCAGTTCTTC. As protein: CASSPLSYNEQFF.

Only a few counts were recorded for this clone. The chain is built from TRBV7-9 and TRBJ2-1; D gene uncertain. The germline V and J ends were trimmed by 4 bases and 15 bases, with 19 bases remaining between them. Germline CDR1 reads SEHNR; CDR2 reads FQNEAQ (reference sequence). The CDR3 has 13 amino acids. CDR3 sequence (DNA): TGTGCCAGCAGCTGGGGTGTGGGTGGTGAGTGGTTCTTC. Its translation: CASSWGVGGEWFF. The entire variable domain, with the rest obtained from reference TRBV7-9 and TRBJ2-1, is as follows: DTGVSQNPRHKITKRGQNVTFRCDPISEHNRLYWYRQTLGQGPEFLTYFQNEAQLEKSRLLSDRFSAERPKGSFSTLEIQRTEQGDSAMYLCASSWGVGGEWFFGPGTRLTVL.

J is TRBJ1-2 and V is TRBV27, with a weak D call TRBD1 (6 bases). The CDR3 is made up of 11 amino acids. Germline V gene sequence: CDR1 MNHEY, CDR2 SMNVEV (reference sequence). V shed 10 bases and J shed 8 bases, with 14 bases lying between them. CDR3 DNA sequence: TGTGCCACCTTACAGGGTTGGGGCTACACCTTC. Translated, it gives CATLQGWGYTF.

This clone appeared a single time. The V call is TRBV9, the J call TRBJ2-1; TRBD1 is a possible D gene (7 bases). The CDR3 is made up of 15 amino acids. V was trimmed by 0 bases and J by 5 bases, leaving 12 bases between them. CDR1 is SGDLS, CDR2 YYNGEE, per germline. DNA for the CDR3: TGTGCCAGCAGCGTAGGCAGGGGGGAACACAATGAGCAGTTCTTC. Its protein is CASSVGRGEHNEQFF.

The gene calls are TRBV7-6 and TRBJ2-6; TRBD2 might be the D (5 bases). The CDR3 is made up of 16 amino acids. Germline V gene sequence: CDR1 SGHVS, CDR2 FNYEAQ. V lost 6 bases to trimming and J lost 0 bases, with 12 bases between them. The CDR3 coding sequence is TGTGCCAGCAGTCCGGGTACTAGCTCTGGGGCCAACGTCCTGACTTTC. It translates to CASSPGTSSGANVLTF.

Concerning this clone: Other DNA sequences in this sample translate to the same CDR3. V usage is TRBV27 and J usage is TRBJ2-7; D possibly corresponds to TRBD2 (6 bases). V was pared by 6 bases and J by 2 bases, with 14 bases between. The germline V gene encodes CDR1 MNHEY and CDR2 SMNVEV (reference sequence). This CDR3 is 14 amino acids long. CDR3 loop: CASSAGTGAYEQYF. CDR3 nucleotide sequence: TGTGCCAGCAGCGCCGGGACTGGGGCCTACGAGCAGTACTTC.

CDR3 loop: CASSEPRDRVFDGYTF. The DNA for the CDR3 is TGTGCCAGCAGTGAACCTCGGGACAGGGTATTTGACGGCTACACCTTC. This sequence joins TRBV2 and TRBJ1-2; 9 bases are shared with TRBD1. The germline V gene encodes CDR1 SNHLY and CDR2 FYNNEI. V shed 2 bases, J shed 8 bases, and the junction held 12 bases outside the gene matches. The CDR3 extends over 16 amino acids.

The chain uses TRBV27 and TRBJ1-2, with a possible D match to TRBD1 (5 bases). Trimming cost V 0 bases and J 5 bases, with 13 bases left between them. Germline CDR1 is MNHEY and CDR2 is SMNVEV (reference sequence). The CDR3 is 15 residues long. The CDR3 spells CASSLSMGQLYGYTF. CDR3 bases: TGTGCCAGCAGTTTATCGATGGGGCAGTTATATGGCTACACCTTC.